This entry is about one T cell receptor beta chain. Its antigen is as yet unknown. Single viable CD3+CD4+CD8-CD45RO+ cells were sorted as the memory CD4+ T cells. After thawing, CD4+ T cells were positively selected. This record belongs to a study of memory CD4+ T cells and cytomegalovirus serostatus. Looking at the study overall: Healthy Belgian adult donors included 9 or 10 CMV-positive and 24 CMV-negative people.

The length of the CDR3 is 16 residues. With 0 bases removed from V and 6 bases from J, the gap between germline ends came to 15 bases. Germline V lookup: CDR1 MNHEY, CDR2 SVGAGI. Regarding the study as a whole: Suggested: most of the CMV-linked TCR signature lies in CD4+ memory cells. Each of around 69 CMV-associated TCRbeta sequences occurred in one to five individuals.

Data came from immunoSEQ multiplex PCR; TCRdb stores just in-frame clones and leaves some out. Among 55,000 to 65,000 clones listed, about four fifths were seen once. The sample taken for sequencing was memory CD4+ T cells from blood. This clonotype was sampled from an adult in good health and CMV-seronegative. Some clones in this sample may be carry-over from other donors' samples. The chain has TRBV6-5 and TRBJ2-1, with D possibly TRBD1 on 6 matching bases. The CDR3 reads CASSYSNGRGGNEQFF. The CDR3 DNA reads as TGTGCCAGCAGTTACTCGAATGGGAGAGGGGGCAATGAGCAGTTCTTC.